One and the same sample provided the 30 T cell receptor beta chains below, sequenced in a study of resident and recirculating memory T cells in vitiligo. Data came from immunoSEQ multiplex PCR; TCRdb stores just in-frame clones and leaves some out. The sample gives 70,000 to 95,000 clones, under 95% of which show up once; approximately 5.4% is in the top ten. Sequenced: blood. The receptors come from a male donor with vitiligo.

The rearrangement links TRBV7-6 to TRBJ2-1; 9 nucleotides match TRBD1. After removal of 5 bases from V and 7 bases from J, the junction contained 3 bases not matched to a gene. The CDR3 runs to 13 residues. The germline V gene has CDR1 SGHVS and CDR2 FNYEAQ. The DNA of the CDR3 is TGTGCCAGCAGCCTGACAGGGGGAAATGAGCAGTTCTTC. Translated: CASSLTGGNEQFF.

This rearrangement joins TRBV9 to TRBJ1-5; the match to TRBD1 covers 7 bases. Germline V gene sequence: CDR1 SGDLS, CDR2 YYNGEE. The trim removed 2 bases at V and 4 bases at J, leaving 6 bases unmatched. This CDR3 has 15 amino acids. CDR3 region: CASSVGGQTNQPQHF. The CDR3 region has the DNA TGTGCCAGCAGCGTGGGGGGACAGACAAATCAGCCCCAGCATTTT.

The gene calls are TRBV7-2 and TRBJ2-1; D not certain. Germline CDR1 and CDR2: SGHTA and FQGNSA. V was clipped by 4 bases and J by 9 bases, with 10 bases between them. CDR3 length: 12 amino acids. The CDR3, as DNA: TGTGCCAGCAGCTACAGTGTAGGTGAGCAGTTCTTC. Its protein is CASSYSVGEQFF. Filled out from reference TRBV7-2 and TRBJ2-1, the complete variable domain reads GAGVSQSPSNKVTEKGKDVELRCDPISGHTALYWYRQSLGQGLEFLIYFQGNSAPDKSGLPSDRFSAERTGGSVSTLTIQRTQQEDSAVYLCASSYSVGEQFFGPGTRLTVL.

The V gene is TRBV15, the J gene TRBJ1-2, with D possibly being TRBD1 (6 bases). V was clipped by 1 base and J by 3 bases, with 12 bases between them. This CDR3 is 15 amino acids long. Germline CDR1 and CDR2: LNHNV and YYDKDF (reference sequence). The CDR3 sequence: CATSRVRQAYYGYTF. CDR3 nucleotide sequence: TGTGCCACCAGCAGAGTCCGACAGGCCTACTATGGCTACACCTTC.

V gene TRBV7-3 combines with J gene TRBJ2-1, with TRBD2 matching over 7 bases. This CDR3 comprises 14 residues. V was pared by 7 bases and J by 2 bases, with 5 bases of the junction left unmatched. Germline V gene sequence: CDR1 SGHTA, CDR2 FQGTGA. The CDR3 protein is CASTSSGPYNEQFF. The CDR3 DNA reads as TGTGCCAGCACCTCTAGCGGACCCTACAATGAGCAGTTCTTC.

With respect to this clone: One end of the junction varies from germline; a read error may be responsible. This same CDR3 is encoded by further DNA sequences in the sample. This chain joins TRBV25-1 and TRBJ1-5; tentative D call: TRBD1 (5 bases). The CDR3 totals 13 residues. Germline assignment: CDR1 MGHDK and CDR2 SYGVNS. The CDR3 nucleotides read TGCGCCAGCAGTGAATATGGGGCAGGGCCCCAGCATTTT. It yields the protein CASSEYGAGPQHF.

The V and J genes are TRBV11-3 and TRBJ2-2, with a tentative D call TRBD2 (5 bases). The CDR3 is made up of 16 amino acids. Germline-derived CDR1 and CDR2 are SGHNT and YENEEA. The ends were cut back, 5 bases at V and 2 bases at J, with 15 bases in the middle. The CDR3 spells CASSLRGAANTGELFF. In DNA, the CDR3 is TGTGCCAGCAGCCTGCGAGGAGCGGCAAACACCGGGGAGCTGTTTTTT.

V and J are TRBV11-2 and TRBJ2-7; TRBD1 agrees at 8 bases. CDR1 SGHAT and CDR2 FQNNGV come from the germline V gene. V gave up 4 bases and J gave up 2 bases; unmatched junction bases: 7. The CDR3 consists of 15 residues. The DNA of the CDR3 is TGTGCCAGCAGCTCCCCAGGGGGCCGAACCTACGAGCAGTACTTC. This gives the protein CASSSPGGRTYEQYF.

This rearrangement joins TRBV7-9 to TRBJ2-1, with D uncertain. The CDR3 consists of 16 residues. V lost 2 bases, J lost 0 bases, and 11 bases lay in between. CDR1 is SEHNR, CDR2 FQNEAQ, per germline (reference sequence). The CDR3 loop is CASSLMLASSYNEQFF. CDR3 DNA sequence: TGTGCCAGCAGCTTAATGTTGGCTAGCTCCTACAATGAGCAGTTCTTC.

This chain connects TRBV5-6 to TRBJ1-1; weak D call: TRBD1 (5 bases). The CDR3 spans 15 residues. Between the trimmed V and J ends, which lost 1 base and 5 bases, there was a span of 15 bases. Germline loops: CDR1 SGHDT, CDR2 YYEEEE. The CDR3 nucleotides read TGTGCCAGCAGCTTGTCCGGGCAGGGATGGACTGAAGCTTTCTTT. Translated, it gives CASSLSGQGWTEAFF.

The chain joins TRBV10-3 to TRBJ1-2; D remains unclear. With 4 bases removed from V and 0 bases from J, the gap between germline ends came to 6 bases. This CDR3 comprises 13 residues. The V gene's germline CDR1 is ENHRY and CDR2 SYGVKD. CDR3 nucleotide sequence: TGTGCCATCAGTGCCATAGCTAACTATGGCTACACCTTC. Its protein is CAISAIANYGYTF.

V and J are TRBV19 and TRBJ1-1; D remains ambiguous. CDR1 LNHDA and CDR2 SQIVND come from the germline V gene (reference sequence). Trimming cost V 11 bases and J 2 bases, with 18 bases left between them. The CDR3 contains 14 residues. In nucleotides, the CDR3 is TGTGCCCCGGAGAGGGCCGCGGGAAACACTGAAGCTTTCTTT. The encoded protein is CAPERAAGNTEAFF.

The gene calls are TRBV27 and TRBJ2-3; 7 bases align to TRBD2. Germline V gene data show CDR1 as MNHEY and CDR2 as SMNVEV (reference sequence). V trimming: 4 bases; J trimming: 0 bases; junction bases outside the gene matches: 4. This CDR3 has 15 residues. CDR3 region: CASSSLAVSTDTQYF. The CDR3 region has the DNA TGTGCCAGCAGTTCCCTAGCGGTTAGCACAGATACGCAGTATTTT.

The chain carries TRBV5-4 and TRBJ2-7; 11 bases map to TRBD2. The CDR3 covers 17 residues. Germline values: CDR1 SGHNT, CDR2 YYREEE (reference sequence). Germline trimming cut 4 bases from V and 4 bases from J; bases unmatched to any gene: 13. CDR3 in DNA: TGTGCCAGCAGCGATACTAGCGGGAGATTCCCCACTTACGAGCAGTACTTC. Translation gives CASSDTSGRFPTYEQYF.

There are a few counts of this clone. This chain connects TRBV28 to TRBJ2-1; 7 nucleotides match TRBD1. Unmatched junction bases numbered 9, after V lost 2 bases and J lost 2 bases. Germline assignment: CDR1 MDHEN and CDR2 SYDVKM. The CDR3 sequence is 17 residues long. The CDR3 DNA sequence: TGTGCCAGCAGTTTAGGGTACAGGGGCAGCACCTACAATGAGCAGTTCTTC. It codes for CASSLGYRGSTYNEQFF.

This chain joins TRBV7-8 and TRBJ2-7, with TRBD2 matching 11 bases. Per germline, CDR1 SGHVS and CDR2 FQNEAQ. J lost 5 bases, V lost 5 bases, and 5 bases had no gene match. The CDR3 is 14 amino acids. The CDR3 nucleotides are TGTGCCAGCAGCCGTACTAGCGGGAGCAACGAGCAGTACTTC. This sequence encodes CASSRTSGSNEQYF.

The sample holds a few counts of this clone. The gene calls are TRBV4-1 and TRBJ2-5; 7 nucleotides align to TRBD1. Per germline, CDR1 MGHRA and CDR2 YSYEKL. This CDR3 region has 15 residues. V shed 5 bases, J shed 5 bases, and the junction held 11 bases outside the gene matches. The CDR3 sequence is CASSLQQGSVETQYF. For the CDR3, the DNA is TGCGCCAGCAGCTTGCAACAGGGGTCAGTGGAGACCCAGTACTTC.

The CDR3 sequence is CASSGPDSFSYNEQFF. CDR3 bases: TGTGCCAGCAGCGGACCAGACTCCTTCTCCTACAATGAGCAGTTCTTC. This chain connects TRBV9 to TRBJ2-1; D remains ambiguous. Looked up from germline, CDR1 is SGDLS and CDR2 is YYNGEE. This CDR3 region has 16 residues. Trimming removed 3 bases from V and 0 bases from J, with 13 bases in between.

The chain carries TRBV29-1 and TRBJ2-7; possible D gene TRBD1, 6 bases. The germline CDR1 and CDR2 sequences are SQVTM and ANQGSEA. V lost 6 bases and J 4 bases, leaving 13 bases between the germline ends. There are 12 residues in the CDR3. Written as DNA, the CDR3 is TGCAGCGTGTTCAGGGGCGCGTACGAGCAGTACTTC. Amino acids: CSVFRGAYEQYF.

The V call is TRBV5-6, the J call TRBJ1-4; possible D gene TRBD1, 5 bases. V was pared by 3 bases and J by 8 bases, with 14 bases between. The CDR3 extends over 14 amino acids. CDR1 and CDR2 (germline): SGHDT, YYEEEE. CDR3 nucleotides: TGTGCCAGCAGCTCAACGGGGGACGGGGAAAAACTGTTTTTT. It codes for CASSSTGDGEKLFF.

This rearrangement joins TRBV5-4 to TRBJ1-5; TRBD1 matches 9 bases. Trimming removed 3 bases from V and 4 bases from J; junction bases left unmatched: 5. The CDR3 consists of 15 residues. The germline V gene encodes CDR1 SGHNT and CDR2 YYREEE (reference sequence). CDR3 amino acids: CASSSGQGLNQPQHF. The DNA of the CDR3 is TGTGCCAGCAGCTCCGGACAGGGGTTAAATCAGCCCCAGCATTTT.

The chain couples TRBV14 to TRBJ2-2, with 9 bases identical to TRBD2. CDR3 length: 16 amino acids. Germline CDR1 SGHDN, CDR2 FVKESK. J gave up 7 bases and V 4 bases, and 10 bases lay outside the gene matches. In DNA, the CDR3 is TGTGCCAGCAGCCTACTCCTAGCGGGATCTGGCGGGGAGCTGTTTTTT. It translates to CASSLLLAGSGGELFF. The full variable domain, with the rest looked up from reference TRBV14 and TRBJ2-2, is EAGVTQFPSHSVIEKGQTVTLRCDPISGHDNLYWYRRVMGKEIKFLLHFVKESKQDESGMPNNRFLAERTGGTYSTLKVQPAELEDSGVYFCASSLLLAGSGGELFFGEGSRLTVL.

The rearrangement joins TRBV5-6 to TRBJ2-5; 8 bases map to TRBD2. V was pared by 7 bases and J by 4 bases, with 12 bases of the junction left unmatched. The CDR3 length is 15 residues. Germline CDR1 reads SGHDT; CDR2 reads YYEEEE. CDR3 residues: CASVGGGRAIETQYF. The CDR3 DNA reads as TGTGCCAGCGTCGGGGGGGGGAGGGCCATAGAGACCCAGTACTTC.

The chain uses TRBV11-2 and TRBJ2-1; D is ambiguous. CDR3 length equals 11 residues. Germline CDR1 reads SGHAT; CDR2 reads FQNNGV. The V and J ends lost 5 bases and 9 bases respectively, with 8 bases between them. The CDR3 DNA sequence: TGTGCCAGCAGCATCTCCGGTGAGCAGTTCTTC. It specifies CASSISGEQFF.

This clone turned up a few times. The rearrangement joins TRBV9 to TRBJ1-2, with D tentatively TRBD1 (6 bases). V lost 3 bases, J lost 0 bases, and 15 bases lay in between. Germline V gene sequence: CDR1 SGDLS, CDR2 YYNGEE. This CDR3 spans 16 amino acids. The CDR3 DNA reads TGTGCCAGCAGCGCGTTAGGGACACAACCTAACTATGGCTACACCTTC. Encoded protein: CASSALGTQPNYGYTF.

The chain is built from TRBV4-3 and TRBJ2-2; 16 bases map to TRBD2. Germline-derived CDR1 and CDR2 are LGHNA and YSLEER. The CDR3 totals 20 residues. The V gene end was trimmed by 0 bases and the J gene end by 2 bases; junction bases not matched to a gene: 6. The CDR3 loop is CASSQEGGLAGGLNTGELFF. CDR3 sequence (DNA): TGCGCCAGCAGCCAAGAGGGGGGACTAGCGGGAGGGTTAAACACCGGGGAGCTGTTTTTT.

This chain uses TRBV21-1 with TRBJ2-1; the table assigns TRBD1, which was not confirmed against the DNA. TRBV21-1 is marked as a pseudogene. The length of the CDR3 is 17 residues. CDR3 DNA: TGTGCCAGCAGCAAAACGACAGGTCCCCTAGATTACAATGAGCAGTTCTTC. Translating it yields CASSKTTGPLDYNEQFF.

This sequence joins TRBV5-1 and TRBJ1-1; 9 bases are a match to TRBD1. With V trimmed by 4 bases and J by 4 bases, 8 bases remained unmatched. The CDR3 is 15 amino acids. Germline V gives CDR1 SGHRS, CDR2 YFSETQ. Written as DNA, the CDR3 is TGCGCCAGCAGCCTCGGACAGGGGCGCGGCACTGAAGCTTTCTTT. Protein sequence: CASSLGQGRGTEAFF.

The V gene is TRBV10-3, the J gene TRBJ2-3, with TRBD2 matching 7 bases. Trimming cost V 5 bases and J 4 bases; bases outside gene matches: 9. Germline V gene sequence: CDR1 ENHRY, CDR2 SYGVKD. This CDR3 comprises 15 residues. The CDR3 coding sequence is TGTGCCATCAGTCGGGGGGATGGGGGGGCAGATACGCAGTATTTT. Translation gives CAISRGDGGADTQYF.

This rearrangement joins TRBV5-1 to TRBJ1-2, with TRBD1 identical over 7 bases. The CDR3 sequence is 15 residues long. Germline CDR1 SGHRS, CDR2 YFSETQ. V shed 4 bases, J shed 6 bases, and the junction held 12 bases outside the gene matches. CDR3 residues: CASSPAGDRADGYTF. DNA of the CDR3: TGCGCCAGCAGCCCTGCGGGCGACAGGGCAGATGGCTACACCTTC.